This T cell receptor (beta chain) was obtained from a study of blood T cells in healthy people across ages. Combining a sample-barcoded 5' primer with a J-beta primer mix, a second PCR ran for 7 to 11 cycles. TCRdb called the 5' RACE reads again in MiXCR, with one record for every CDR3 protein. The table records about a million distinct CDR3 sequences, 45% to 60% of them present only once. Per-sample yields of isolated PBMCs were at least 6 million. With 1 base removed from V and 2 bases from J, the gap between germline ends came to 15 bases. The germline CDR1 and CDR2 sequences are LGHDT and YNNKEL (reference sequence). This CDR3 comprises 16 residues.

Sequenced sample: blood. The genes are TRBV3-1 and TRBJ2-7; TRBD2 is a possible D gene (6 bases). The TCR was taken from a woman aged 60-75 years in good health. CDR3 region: CASSQVASGYTYEQYF. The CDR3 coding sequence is TGTGCCAGCAGCCAAGTCGCAAGCGGGTACACCTACGAGCAGTACTTC.